The 6 T cell receptor beta chains listed next were all sequenced from one sample in a study of control samples from healthy donors and cancer patients. Repertoires were generated with immunoSEQ multiplex PCR, while TCRdb's copy carries only in-frame clones and drops some. The sample has roughly 370,000 clones; 90% are singletons. Input material: PBMCs. The source of these receptors is a man aged 40-50 years with head and neck cancer.

This clone came up a few times. This sequence joins TRBV10-1 and TRBJ2-7; the match to TRBD1 covers 7 bases. V lost 2 bases and J lost 3; bases outside the gene matches: 4. The CDR3 runs 14 residues. Germline values: CDR1 WNHNN, CDR2 SYGVQD (reference sequence). The chain's CDR3 is CASSEGAGGYEQYF. The DNA of the CDR3 is TGCGCCAGCAGTGAGGGGGCAGGGGGCTACGAGCAGTACTTC.

The table lists this clone with a count of one. The J gene is TRBJ1-2, the V gene TRBV9, with 8 bases aligning to TRBD1. The J segment lost 1 base and the V segment lost 4 bases, leaving 6 bases of the junction unmatched. CDR3 length equals 15 residues. Germline V CDR1 and CDR2: SGDLS, YYNGEE. The chain's CDR3 is CASSSRTGINYGYTF. CDR3 nucleotide sequence: TGTGCCAGCAGCTCACGGACAGGGATTAACTATGGCTACACCTTC.

The chain couples TRBV5-1 to TRBJ1-5, with TRBD1 as a possible D gene (6 bases). This CDR3 comprises 19 residues. Germline V gene sequence: CDR1 SGHRS, CDR2 YFSETQ. V lost 2 bases and J lost 0, with 21 bases in between. The CDR3 DNA sequence: TGCGCCAGCAGCTTTGGGCAGGGGCGAATCGTACATAGCAATCAGCCCCAGCATTTT. This codes for CASSFGQGRIVHSNQPQHF.

The chain links TRBV15 to TRBJ2-3, with D maybe TRBD2 (7 bases). Germline V lookup: CDR1 LNHNV, CDR2 YYDKDF (reference sequence). The CDR3 is 17 residues long. The V and J ends lost 0 bases and 6 bases respectively, with 19 bases between them. The chain's CDR3 is CATSRDLTGRGGDTQYF. As DNA, the CDR3 is TGTGCCACCAGCAGAGATCTAACAGGGAGGGGTGGGGATACGCAGTATTTT.

The chain couples TRBV30 to TRBJ2-7, with TRBD2 as a possible D gene (5 bases). This CDR3 has 14 amino acids. V was pared by 0 bases and J by 1 base, with 10 bases between. In germline, CDR1 is GTSNPN, CDR2 SVGIG (reference sequence). The CDR3 DNA follows: TGTGCCTGGAGTGTACTTCGGGGTTCCTACGAGCAGTACTTC. Protein sequence: CAWSVLRGSYEQYF. The variable domain in full, completed from reference TRBV30 and TRBJ2-7, reads SQTIHQWPATLVQPVGSPLSLECTVEGTSNPNLYWYRQAAGRGLQLLFYSVGIGQISSEVPQNLSASRPQDRQFILSSKKLLLSDSGFYLCAWSVLRGSYEQYFGPGTRLTVT.

This clone was seen a single time. V usage is TRBV2 and J usage is TRBJ2-1, with a tentative D call TRBD1 (6 bases). Germline values: CDR1 SNHLY, CDR2 FYNNEI. V lost 5 bases and J 7 bases, leaving 18 bases between the germline ends. This CDR3 spans 15 amino acids. CDR3 amino acids: CASSNRVRLKNEQFF. The CDR3 DNA reads as TGTGCCAGCAGTAACAGGGTAAGATTGAAGAATGAGCAGTTCTTC.